This passage covers 26 T cell receptor beta chains from one sample sequenced in a study of neurological immune-mediated disorders. TCRdb fed the 5' RACE reads into MiXCR, producing one record per CDR3 protein. The sample holds tens of thousands of distinct CDR3 sequences, 13% to 15% seen once. Material for sequencing was PBMCs. Receptors were obtained from a woman aged 50 to 65 in good health.

This clonotype appeared many times. V usage is TRBV2 and J usage is TRBJ2-2, with 9 bases aligning to TRBD1. The CDR3 runs to 13 residues. Germline V gene data show CDR1 as SNHLY and CDR2 as FYNNEI. V dropped 8 bases and J dropped 5; count of bases not matched to a gene: 3. The CDR3 DNA reads TGTGCCAGCCGGGACAGGGATACCGGGGAGCTGTTTTTT. Its protein is CASRDRDTGELFF.

This clonotype was detected ten times or more. This rearrangement joins TRBV5-1 to TRBJ2-1; 9 bases are a match to TRBD2. V trimming: 0 bases; J trimming: 10 bases; junction bases outside the gene matches: 8. There are 15 residues in the CDR3. Germline V gene data show CDR1 as SGHRS and CDR2 as YFSETQ. The CDR3 DNA reads as TGCGCCAGCAGCTTGGATGGCGGGGGGGCCCGCGAGCAGTTCTTC. Protein sequence: CASSLDGGGAREQFF.

This clonotype was seen at least ten times. The junction differs from germline at one of its ends, possibly a read error. The chain has TRBV5-1 and TRBJ2-1, with 8 bases that match TRBD1. Germline CDR1 and CDR2: SGHRS and YFSETQ. The CDR3 extends over 15 amino acids. CDR3 bases: TGCGCCAGCAGCTTGTCCGGGACAGGCTACCATGAGCAGTTCTTC. Translation gives CASSLSGTGYHEQFF.

This clonotype was picked up many times. The chain combines TRBV5-1 with TRBJ2-7; tentatively, D is TRBD1 (5 bases). The CDR3 length is 12 residues. The V end was cut by 4 bases, the J end by 4 bases, with 9 bases between. CDR1 and CDR2 from the germline V gene are SGHRS and YFSETQ. The CDR3 protein is CASSHDSYEQYF. The DNA for the CDR3 is TGCGCCAGCAGCCACGACAGTTACGAGCAGTACTTC.

This clonotype was counted ten times or more. V and J are TRBV5-1 and TRBJ1-1; a weak D match, TRBD1 (6 bases). Germline lookup yields CDR1 SGHRS and CDR2 YFSETQ. V was shortened by 5 bases and J by 4 bases, with 15 bases between the two germline ends. The CDR3 has 14 amino acids. The CDR3 region has the DNA TGCGCCAGCAGTATTCCGGGGGCGAGCACTGAAGCTTTCTTT. Translation: CASSIPGASTEAFF.

A remark on this clonotype: It is likely a read error, because the conserved phenylalanine at the end of the CDR3 is missing. The chain combines TRBV9 with TRBJ2-5, with 14 bases lining up with TRBD2. Germline-derived CDR1 and CDR2 are SGDLS and YYNGEE. V lost 4 bases, J lost 4 bases, and 9 bases stayed unmatched. This CDR3 has 17 amino acids. CDR3 amino acids: CASSRPTSGGVRETQYV. DNA of the CDR3: TGTGCCAGCAGCAGACCGACTAGCGGGGGGGTCCGAGAGACCCAGTACGTC.

This clonotype was recorded many times. The gene calls are TRBV20-1 and TRBJ1-2, with D uncertain. The germline CDR1 and CDR2 sequences are DFQATT and SNEGSKA (reference sequence). The CDR3 loop spans 14 amino acids. Trimming left V 3 bases short and J 1 base short, with 12 bases between. The CDR3 DNA sequence: TGCAGTGCTAGTGCGGTCCCCTTTAACTATGGCTACACCTTC. This gives the protein CSASAVPFNYGYTF.

V and J are TRBV20-1 and TRBJ2-3; TRBD2 aligns across 9 bases. This CDR3 is built from 13 residues. Germline V lookup: CDR1 DFQATT, CDR2 SNEGSKA (reference sequence). J gave up 13 bases and V 1 base, and 9 bases lay outside the gene matches. The DNA of the CDR3 is TGCAGTGCTAGAGGGGGTAGCGGGGGCCTCAAGTATTTT. Translating it yields CSARGGSGGLKYF.

This clonotype was seen many times. In nucleotides, the CDR3 is TGTGCCAGCAGCCAAGATCACGGGAGCTACAATGAGCAGTTCTTC. Its protein is CASSQDHGSYNEQFF. V gene TRBV3-1 combines with J gene TRBJ2-1; D is possibly TRBD2 (6 bases). This CDR3 is 15 amino acids long. The germline V gene has CDR1 LGHDT and CDR2 YNNKEL (reference sequence). Trimming removed 0 bases from V and 3 bases from J, with 9 bases in between.

This clonotype was counted at least ten times. The chain links TRBV5-1 to TRBJ1-4; no definite D call. V was shortened by 0 bases and J by 4 bases, with 10 bases between the two germline ends. CDR1 and CDR2 from the germline V gene are SGHRS and YFSETQ. This CDR3 contains 15 residues. The DNA of the CDR3 is TGCGCCAGCAGCTTGGTGGGCGAAGTTAATGAAAAACTGTTTTTT. Translating it yields CASSLVGEVNEKLFF.

This clonotype was observed at least ten times. The rearrangement uses TRBV28 and TRBJ1-5; 11 bases agree with TRBD1. The trim removed 6 bases at V and 6 bases at J, leaving 7 bases unmatched. The V gene's germline CDR1 is MDHEN and CDR2 SYDVKM. The CDR3 covers 15 residues. CDR3 protein: CASRTRDRGVQPQHF. CDR3 in DNA: TGTGCCAGCAGAACTCGGGACAGGGGGGTTCAGCCCCAGCATTTT.

Concerning this clonotype: Lacking the conserved final phenylalanine or tryptophan, this CDR3 likely reflects a read error. The J gene is TRBJ1-1, the V gene TRBV5-1, with 9 bases aligning to TRBD1. The CDR3 spans 15 residues. In germline, CDR1 is SGHRS, CDR2 YFSETQ. CDR3 sequence (DNA): TGCGCCAGCAGCCCCCTCGGACAGGGGAACACTGAGGCTTTCTCT. Its protein product is CASSPLGQGNTEAFS.

This clonotype was counted at least ten times. The CDR3 nucleotides read TGCGCCAGCACCCCTTTACTAACAGATACGCAGTATTTT. Protein sequence: CASTPLLTDTQYF. The V call is TRBV5-1, the J call TRBJ2-3; D call uncertain. V lost 6 bases, J lost 3 bases, and 11 bases lay in between. The CDR3 is 13 residues long. Germline CDR1 is SGHRS and CDR2 is YFSETQ.

In this sample, this clonotype turned up many times. The J gene is TRBJ2-5, the V gene TRBV7-8; 11 bases fit TRBD2. CDR1 and CDR2 (germline): SGHVS, FQNEAQ. V gave up 3 bases and J gave up 5 bases; unmatched junction bases: 2. The CDR3 extends over 14 amino acids. In DNA, the CDR3 is TGTGCCAGCAGCTTTAGCGGGGGGGCCGAGACCCAGTACTTC. Translated: CASSFSGGAETQYF.

Ten or more counts support this clonotype. This chain joins TRBV12-3 or TRBV12-4 and TRBJ2-2; 12 bases match TRBD1. The J segment lost 5 bases and the V segment lost 6 bases, leaving 13 bases of the junction unmatched. This CDR3 contains 18 residues. CDR3 in DNA: TGTGCCAGCAGGGGGGACCGGGACAGGGGGCGAATGACCGGGGAGCTGTTTTTT. Its protein product is CASRGDRDRGRMTGELFF.

With respect to this clonotype: No conserved phenylalanine or tryptophan ends this CDR3, so it is likely a read error. The chain links TRBV5-1 to TRBJ2-5; 9 bases match TRBD1. J was trimmed by 4 bases and V by 1 base; bases with no gene match: 8. Germline assignment: CDR1 SGHRS and CDR2 YFSETQ. This CDR3 has 16 residues. CDR3 protein: CASSLTGGASGETQYL. For the CDR3, the DNA is TGCGCCAGCAGCTTGACAGGGGGCGCCTCTGGAGAGACCCAGTACTTA.

V is TRBV10-3 and J is TRBJ1-5; D is ambiguous. Trimming left V 6 bases short and J 3 bases short, with 9 bases between. The CDR3 spans 13 residues. Germline CDR1 is ENHRY and CDR2 is SYGVKD. CDR3 nucleotide sequence: TGTGCCATCAGAGGCAACCTCAATCAGCCCCAGCATTTT. It yields the protein CAIRGNLNQPQHF.

This clonotype has ten or more counts. This rearrangement joins TRBV27 to TRBJ2-1, with 12 nucleotides matching TRBD2. From germline, CDR1 is MNHEY and CDR2 SMNVEV (reference sequence). This CDR3 has 18 residues. Trimming at V came to 2 bases and at J to 0 bases, leaving 5 bases not matched to a gene. CDR3 in DNA: TGTGCCAGCAGTTTAGCCCTAGCGGGGGGGAGCTCCTACAATGAGCAGTTCTTC. Translation: CASSLALAGGSSYNEQFF.

This clonotype was observed many times. V and J are TRBV5-1 and TRBJ1-4, with D possibly TRBD1 on 6 matching bases. Germline-derived CDR1 and CDR2 are SGHRS and YFSETQ. The CDR3 sequence is 15 residues long. The V and J ends lost 4 bases and 4 bases respectively, with 14 bases between them. CDR3 bases: TGCGCCAGCAGCATGCGGGACATCGATAATGAAAAACTGTTTTTT. It translates to CASSMRDIDNEKLFF.

V is TRBV5-1 and J is TRBJ1-1, with D uncertain. The CDR3 spans 16 residues. Germline-derived CDR1 and CDR2 are SGHRS and YFSETQ. The germline V and J ends were trimmed by 5 bases and 7 bases, with 24 bases remaining between them. This CDR3 reads CASSRKAWSLGGEAFF. CDR3 bases: TGCGCCAGCAGTCGTAAAGCCTGGTCCCTCGGCGGTGAAGCTTTCTTT.

The V call is TRBV7-2, the J call TRBJ2-3; no reliable D call. Germline V gene lookup returns CDR1 SGHTA and CDR2 FQGNSA. V was clipped by 5 bases and J by 7 bases, with 10 bases between them. This CDR3 is 12 amino acids long. The CDR3 sequence: CASSLRMHTQYF. CDR3 bases: TGTGCCAGCAGCCTGAGGATGCATACGCAGTATTTT.

This clonotype appeared many times. The chain carries TRBV3-1 and TRBJ2-5, with D unclear. The CDR3 covers 12 residues. CDR1 is LGHDT, CDR2 YNNKEL, per germline (reference sequence). Trimming took 2 bases from V and 1 from J, leaving 2 bases between them. The CDR3 DNA reads TGTGCCAGCAGCCAACTCCAAGAGACCCAGTACTTC. Amino acids: CASSQLQETQYF.

Many counts were recorded for this clonotype. The chain couples TRBV7-8 to TRBJ2-1; 7 bases map to TRBD2. The CDR3 has 15 amino acids. Germline CDR1 reads SGHVS; CDR2 reads FQNEAQ. V lost 5 bases and J lost 4; bases outside the gene matches: 8. CDR3 nucleotide sequence: TGTGCCAGCAGCCAACCGGGACTAAAGTACAATGAGCAGTTCTTC. Translation gives CASSQPGLKYNEQFF.

In this sample, this clonotype turned up many times. J is TRBJ2-7 and V is TRBV5-1; 13 bases fit TRBD2. In germline, CDR1 is SGHRS, CDR2 YFSETQ. J gave up 10 bases and V 3 bases, and 10 bases lay outside the gene matches. CDR3 length: 15 residues. The CDR3 bases are TGCGCCAGCAGCTCAACCGGGACTAGCGGGGATCCTCAGTACTTC. Translated: CASSSTGTSGDPQYF.

There are a few counts of this clonotype. A much larger clone differs by one base, so this may be a read error. The V and J genes are TRBV7-6 and TRBJ2-3; TRBD1 might be the D (5 bases). V was pared by 2 bases and J by 2 bases, with 11 bases between. CDR3 size: 15 residues. CDR1 is SGHVS, CDR2 FNYEAQ, per germline. CDR3 DNA: TGTGCCAGCAGCTTATCCTGGACATACACAGATACGCAGTATTTT. Translation: CASSLSWTYTDTQYF.

In this sample, this clonotype turned up many times. The CDR3 spells CATSDSWQGYGYTF. CDR3 sequence (DNA): TGTGCCACCAGTGATTCGTGGCAGGGATATGGCTACACCTTC. The chain employs TRBV24-1 and TRBJ1-2, with a weak D call TRBD1 (5 bases). Germline loops: CDR1 KGHDR, CDR2 SFDVKD. The CDR3 loop spans 14 amino acids. Trimming stripped 2 bases from V and 5 bases from J, with 11 bases between.